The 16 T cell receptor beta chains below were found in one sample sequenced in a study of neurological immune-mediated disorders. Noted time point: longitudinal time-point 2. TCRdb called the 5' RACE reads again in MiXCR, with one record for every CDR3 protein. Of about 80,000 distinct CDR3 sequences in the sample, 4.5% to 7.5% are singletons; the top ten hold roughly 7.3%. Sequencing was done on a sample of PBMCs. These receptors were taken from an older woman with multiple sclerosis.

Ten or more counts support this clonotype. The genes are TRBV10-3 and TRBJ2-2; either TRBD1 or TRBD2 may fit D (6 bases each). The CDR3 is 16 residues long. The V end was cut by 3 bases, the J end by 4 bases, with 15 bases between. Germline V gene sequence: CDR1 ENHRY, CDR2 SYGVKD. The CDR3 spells CAISDYGGLSTGELFF. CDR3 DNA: TGTGCCATCAGTGATTACGGGGGCCTCAGCACCGGGGAGCTGTTTTTT.

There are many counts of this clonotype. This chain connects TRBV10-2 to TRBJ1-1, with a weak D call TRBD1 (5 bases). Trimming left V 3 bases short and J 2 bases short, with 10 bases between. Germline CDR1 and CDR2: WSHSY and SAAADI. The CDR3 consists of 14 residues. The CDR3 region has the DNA TGCGCCAGCAGTGACTGGGGGGGTAACACTGAAGCTTTCTTT. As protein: CASSDWGGNTEAFF.

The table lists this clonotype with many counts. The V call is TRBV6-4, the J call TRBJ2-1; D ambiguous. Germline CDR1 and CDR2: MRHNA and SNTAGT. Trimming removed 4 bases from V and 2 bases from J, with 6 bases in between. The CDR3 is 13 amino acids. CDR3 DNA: TGTGCCAGCAGTGCGGAAGCCTACAATGAGCAGTTCTTC. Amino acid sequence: CASSAEAYNEQFF.

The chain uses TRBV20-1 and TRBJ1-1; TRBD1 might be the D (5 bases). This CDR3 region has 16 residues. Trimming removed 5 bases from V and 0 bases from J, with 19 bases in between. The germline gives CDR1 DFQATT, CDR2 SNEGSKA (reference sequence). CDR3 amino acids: CSARDFGALMNTEAFF. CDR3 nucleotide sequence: TGCAGTGCTCGGGACTTCGGGGCCCTCATGAACACTGAAGCTTTCTTT.

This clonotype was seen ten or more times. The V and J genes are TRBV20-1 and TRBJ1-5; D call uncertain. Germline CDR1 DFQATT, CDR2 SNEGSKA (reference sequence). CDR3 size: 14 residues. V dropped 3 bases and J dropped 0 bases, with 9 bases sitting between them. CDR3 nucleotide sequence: TGCAGTGCTAGCAGGCGGGATAGCAATCAGCCCCAGCATTTT. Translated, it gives CSASRRDSNQPQHF.

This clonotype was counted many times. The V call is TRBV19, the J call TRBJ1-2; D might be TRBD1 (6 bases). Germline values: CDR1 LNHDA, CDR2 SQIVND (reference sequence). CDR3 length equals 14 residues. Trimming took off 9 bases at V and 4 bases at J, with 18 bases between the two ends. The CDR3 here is CASKTQGGGYGYTF. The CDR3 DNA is TGTGCCAGCAAGACGCAAGGGGGGGGCTATGGCTACACCTTC.

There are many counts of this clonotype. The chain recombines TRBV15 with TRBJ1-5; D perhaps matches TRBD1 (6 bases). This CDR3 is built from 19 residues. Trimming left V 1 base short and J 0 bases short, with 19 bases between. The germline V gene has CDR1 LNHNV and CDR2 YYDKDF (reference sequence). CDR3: CATSRAYGGGGYSNQPQHF. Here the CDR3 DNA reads TGTGCCACCAGCAGAGCCTATGGGGGCGGCGGCTATAGCAATCAGCCCCAGCATTTT.

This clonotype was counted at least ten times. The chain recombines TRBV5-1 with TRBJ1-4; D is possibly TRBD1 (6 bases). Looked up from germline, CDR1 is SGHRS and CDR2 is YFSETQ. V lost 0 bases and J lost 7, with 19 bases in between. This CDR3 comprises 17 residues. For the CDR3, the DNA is TGCGCCAGCAGCTTGGCGGGGCCGGGGGCGCTAGGTGAAAAACTGTTTTTT. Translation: CASSLAGPGALGEKLFF.

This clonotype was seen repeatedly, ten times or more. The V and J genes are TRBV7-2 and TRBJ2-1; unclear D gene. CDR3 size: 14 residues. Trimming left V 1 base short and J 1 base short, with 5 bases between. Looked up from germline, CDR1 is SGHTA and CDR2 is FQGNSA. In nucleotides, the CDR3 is TGTGCCAGCAGCTTAGGGAAATCCTACAATGAGCAGTTCTTC. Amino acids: CASSLGKSYNEQFF.

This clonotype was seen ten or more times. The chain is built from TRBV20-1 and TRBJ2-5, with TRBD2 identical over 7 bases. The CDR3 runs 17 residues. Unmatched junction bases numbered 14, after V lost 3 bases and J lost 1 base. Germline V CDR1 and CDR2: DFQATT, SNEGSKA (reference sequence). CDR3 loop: CSASGGGLAARQETQYF. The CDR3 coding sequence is TGCAGTGCTAGTGGTGGTGGGCTAGCGGCCCGCCAAGAGACCCAGTACTTC.

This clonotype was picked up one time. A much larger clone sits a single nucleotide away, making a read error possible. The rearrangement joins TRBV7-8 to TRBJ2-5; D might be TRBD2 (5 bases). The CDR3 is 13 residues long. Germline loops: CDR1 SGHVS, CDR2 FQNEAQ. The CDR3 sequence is CAISPVVGGTQYF. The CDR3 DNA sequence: TGTGCCATCAGCCCCGTTGTTGGAGGGACCCAGTACTTC. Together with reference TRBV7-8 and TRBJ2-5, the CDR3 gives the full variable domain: GAGVSQSPRYKVAKRGQDVALRCDPISGHVSLFWYQQALGQGPEFLTYFQNEAQLDKSGLPSDRFFAERPEGSVSTLKIQRTQQEDSAVYLCAISPVVGGTQYFGPGTRLLVL.

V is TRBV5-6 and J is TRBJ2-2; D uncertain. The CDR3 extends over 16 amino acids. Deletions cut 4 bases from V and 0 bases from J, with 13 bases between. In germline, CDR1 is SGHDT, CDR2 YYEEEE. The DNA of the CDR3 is TGTGCCAGCAGCCTCCAAGCAACCCCGAACACCGGGGAGCTGTTTTTT. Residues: CASSLQATPNTGELFF.

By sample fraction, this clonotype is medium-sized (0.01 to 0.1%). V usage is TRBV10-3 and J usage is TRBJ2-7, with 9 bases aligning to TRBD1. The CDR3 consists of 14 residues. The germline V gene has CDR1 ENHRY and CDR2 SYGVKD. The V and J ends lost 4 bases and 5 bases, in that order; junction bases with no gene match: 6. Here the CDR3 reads CAISGGTGTHEQYF. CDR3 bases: TGTGCCATCAGTGGCGGGACAGGGACCCACGAGCAGTACTTC.

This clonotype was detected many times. In DNA, the CDR3 is TGTGCCAGCAGTGACCTAGGGGGAGGCTACACCTTC. Translated, it gives CASSDLGGGYTF. V gene TRBV6-5 combines with J gene TRBJ1-2; maybe TRBD1 (6 bases). CDR1 is MNHEY, CDR2 SVGAGI, per germline. Trimming removed 5 bases at V and 8 bases at J, with 12 bases between. The CDR3 spans 12 residues.

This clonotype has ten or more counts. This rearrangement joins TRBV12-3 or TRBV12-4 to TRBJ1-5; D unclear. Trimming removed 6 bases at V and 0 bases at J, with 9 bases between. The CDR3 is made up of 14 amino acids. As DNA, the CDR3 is TGTGCCAGCAGCGGACGGGTTAGCAATCAGCCCCAGCATTTT. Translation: CASSGRVSNQPQHF.

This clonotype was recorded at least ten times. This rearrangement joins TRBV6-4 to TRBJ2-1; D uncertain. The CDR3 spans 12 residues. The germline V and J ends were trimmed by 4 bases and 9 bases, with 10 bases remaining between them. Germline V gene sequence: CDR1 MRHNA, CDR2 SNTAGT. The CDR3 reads CASSVGWGEQFF. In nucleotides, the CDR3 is TGTGCCAGCAGTGTAGGGTGGGGTGAGCAGTTCTTC.